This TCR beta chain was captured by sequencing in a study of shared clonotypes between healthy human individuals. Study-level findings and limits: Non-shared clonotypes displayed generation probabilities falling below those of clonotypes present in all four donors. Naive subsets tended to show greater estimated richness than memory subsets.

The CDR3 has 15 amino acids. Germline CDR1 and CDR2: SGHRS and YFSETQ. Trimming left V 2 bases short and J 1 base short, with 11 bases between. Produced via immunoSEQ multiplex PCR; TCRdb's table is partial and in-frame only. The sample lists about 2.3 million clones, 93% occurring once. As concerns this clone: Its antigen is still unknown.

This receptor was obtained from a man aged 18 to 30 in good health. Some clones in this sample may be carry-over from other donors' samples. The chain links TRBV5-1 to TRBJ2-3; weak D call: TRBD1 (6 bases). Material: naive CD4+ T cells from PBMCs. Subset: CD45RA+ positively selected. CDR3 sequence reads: CASSLNRVGTDTQYF. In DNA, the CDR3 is TGCGCCAGCAGCTTAAACAGGGTGGGCACAGATACGCAGTATTTT.